The 5 T cell receptor beta chains below all came from one sample that was sequenced in a study of shared clonotypes between healthy human individuals. Only in-frame clones appear in the TCRdb table, and some are missing; sequencing was by immunoSEQ multiplex PCR. The sample holds hundreds of thousands of clones, about 74% seen once. The sequenced sample was memory CD4+ T cells sorted from blood. Indicated subset: CD45RA-negative fraction. The receptors shown here come from a woman aged 25-40 years in good health.

This sequence joins TRBV27 and TRBJ2-1; TRBD2 agrees at 8 bases. Germline CDR1 and CDR2: MNHEY and SMNVEV (reference sequence). The V segment lost 4 bases and the J segment 0 bases; nucleotides outside the gene matches: 8. This CDR3 has 17 residues. The CDR3: CASSSQRGGSSYNEQFF. The DNA for the CDR3 is TGTGCCAGCAGTTCACAACGGGGGGGCTCCTCCTACAATGAGCAGTTCTTC.

This clone was counted a single time. The gene calls are TRBV6-5 and TRBJ2-1, with D unresolved. This CDR3 is 15 amino acids long. Germline CDR1 and CDR2: MNHEY and SVGAGI. The V gene lost 2 bases and the J gene lost 0 bases, with 8 bases spanning the gap. For the CDR3, the DNA is TGTGCCAGCAGTTACGGTCCTAGCTCCTACAATGAGCAGTTCTTC. It yields the protein CASSYGPSSYNEQFF.

This clone was counted ten times or more. The identical CDR3 is also encoded by other nucleotide sequences in the sample. The chain uses TRBV7-2 and TRBJ1-1; D not certain. Germline lookup yields CDR1 SGHTA and CDR2 FQGNSA. The V end was cut by 1 base, the J end by 7 bases, with 16 bases between. The length of the CDR3 is 15 residues. CDR3 loop: CASSLGSRTSGEAFF. The CDR3 DNA is TGTGCCAGCAGCTTAGGGTCCAGGACTTCGGGTGAAGCTTTCTTT.

The CDR3: CASRGGGRTYEQYF. CDR3 in DNA: TGTGCCAGCAGAGGAGGGGGGCGAACCTACGAGCAGTACTTC. This chain links TRBV27 with TRBJ2-7; the D call may be TRBD1 or TRBD2 (6 bases each). This CDR3 is 14 amino acids long. Trimming removed 6 bases from V and 2 bases from J, with 14 bases in between. Looked up from germline, CDR1 is MNHEY and CDR2 is SMNVEV (reference sequence).

The rearrangement links TRBV6-1 to TRBJ2-3; maybe TRBD2 (5 bases). This CDR3 is 13 amino acids long. Per germline, CDR1 MNHNS and CDR2 SASEGT. V lost 7 bases and J 6 bases, leaving 14 bases between the germline ends. The CDR3 is CASKGGLGDTQYF. The CDR3 coding sequence is TGTGCCAGCAAAGGAGGATTAGGCGATACGCAGTATTTT.